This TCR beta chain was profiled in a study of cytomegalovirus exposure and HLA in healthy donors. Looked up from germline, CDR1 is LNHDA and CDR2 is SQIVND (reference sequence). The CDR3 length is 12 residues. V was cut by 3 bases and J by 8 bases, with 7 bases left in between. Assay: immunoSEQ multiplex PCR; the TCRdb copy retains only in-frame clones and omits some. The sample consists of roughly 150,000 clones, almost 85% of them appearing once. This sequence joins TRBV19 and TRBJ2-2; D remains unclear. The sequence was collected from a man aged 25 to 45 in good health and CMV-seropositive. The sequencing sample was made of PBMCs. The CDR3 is CASSIPRGELFF. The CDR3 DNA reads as TGTGCCAGTAGTATTCCCCGGGGGGAGCTGTTTTTT. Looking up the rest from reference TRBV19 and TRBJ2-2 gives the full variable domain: DGGITQSPKYLFRKEGQNVTLSCEQNLNHDAMYWYRQDPGQGLRLIYYSQIVNDFQKGDIAEGYSVSREKKESFPLTVTSAQKNPTAFYLCASSIPRGELFFGEGSRLTVL.